This TCR beta chain is drawn from a study of PD-L1 blockade in urothelial cancer. The wider study: In the patient group, about 90% of the roughly 29 were males with bladder-origin urothelial cancer. Once treatment had started, blood was analyzed at 3 weeks (second dose) and again at 6 weeks. Whole-study results and caveats: Patients with below-median pretreatment blood clonality survived longer.

Here immunoSEQ multiplex PCR was the method, and the copy in TCRdb shows in-frame clones only, minus some. The sample yields over 30,000 clones, about 87% seen once. The CDR3 contains 15 residues. V was pared by 7 bases and J by 5 bases, with 8 bases of the junction left unmatched. CDR1 MGHDK and CDR2 SYGVNS come from the germline V gene. Noted time point: pretreatment peripheral blood. A note on this clone: Antigen specificity is unknown.

This specimen was PBMCs, taken around atezolizumab (anti-PD-L1) treatment. V usage is TRBV25-1 and J usage is TRBJ2-2; 9 nucleotides agree with TRBD1. The source of this sequence is a man between 60 and 75 years old with urothelial cancer. The CDR3 sequence is CASTKGQGRTGELFF. The CDR3 bases are TGTGCCAGCACCAAAGGACAGGGGAGGACCGGGGAGCTGTTTTTT.